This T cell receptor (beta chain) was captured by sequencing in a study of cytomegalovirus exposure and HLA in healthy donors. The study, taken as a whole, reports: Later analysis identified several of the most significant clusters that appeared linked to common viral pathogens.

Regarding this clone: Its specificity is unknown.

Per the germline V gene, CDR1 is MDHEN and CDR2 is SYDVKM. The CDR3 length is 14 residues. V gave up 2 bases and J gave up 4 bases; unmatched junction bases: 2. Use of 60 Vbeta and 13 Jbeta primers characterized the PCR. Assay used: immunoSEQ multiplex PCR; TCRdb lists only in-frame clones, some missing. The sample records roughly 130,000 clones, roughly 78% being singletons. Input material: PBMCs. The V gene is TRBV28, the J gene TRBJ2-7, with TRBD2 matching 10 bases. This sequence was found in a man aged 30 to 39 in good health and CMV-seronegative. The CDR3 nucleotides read TGTGCCAGCAGTTTACTAGCGGGAGTTTACGAGCAGTACTTC. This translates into CASSLLAGVYEQYF.